This T cell receptor beta chain emerged from a study of blood T cell repertoires in COVID-19. For the study at large: The samples span acute and convalescent COVID-19 from the United States, Italy and Spain. T cells, B-cell-depleted T cells, or PBMCs provided the cDNA or gDNA that served as material.

Study processing details: Estimation of nucleated cell counts relied on the amplification of reference gene primers. The method was immunoSEQ multiplex PCR; TCRdb's version includes in-frame clones alone and lacks a portion of them. The DNA gave D and trimming, while V, J and clone size come from that table. The data contain 55,000 to 80,000 clones, approximately 85% of them singletons. This TCR derives from a human donor in a cohort sampled during active COVID-19. The material sequenced was peripheral blood.

CDR3 in amino acids: CASSQGPGGGPDTQYF. In nucleotides, the CDR3 is TGTGCCAGCAGCCAGGGACCGGGGGGGGGCCCAGATACGCAGTATTTT. The chain uses TRBV4-2 and TRBJ2-3; 8 bases align to TRBD2. V trimming: 3 bases; J trimming: 4 bases; junction bases outside the gene matches: 9. Germline V gives CDR1 LGHNA, CDR2 YNFKEQ. The CDR3 covers 16 residues.